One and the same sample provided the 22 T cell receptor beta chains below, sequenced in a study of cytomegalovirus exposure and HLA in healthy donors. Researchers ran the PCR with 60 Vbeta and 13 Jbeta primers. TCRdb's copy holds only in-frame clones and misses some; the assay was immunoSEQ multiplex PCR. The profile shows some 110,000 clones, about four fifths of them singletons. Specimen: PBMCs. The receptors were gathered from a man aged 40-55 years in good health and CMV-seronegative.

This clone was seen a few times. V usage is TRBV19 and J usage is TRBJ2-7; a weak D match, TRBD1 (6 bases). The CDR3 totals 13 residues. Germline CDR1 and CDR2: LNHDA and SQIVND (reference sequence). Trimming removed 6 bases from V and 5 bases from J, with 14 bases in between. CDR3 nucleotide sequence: TGTGCCAGTAGGCGGCAGGGGATGAACGAGCAGTACTTC. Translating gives CASRRQGMNEQYF.

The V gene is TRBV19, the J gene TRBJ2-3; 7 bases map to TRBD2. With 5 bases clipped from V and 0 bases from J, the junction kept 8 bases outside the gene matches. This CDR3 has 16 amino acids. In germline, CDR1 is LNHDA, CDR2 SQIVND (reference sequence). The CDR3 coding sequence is TGTGCCAGTAGTTACTTCCTAGCGGCAAGCACAGATACGCAGTATTTT. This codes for CASSYFLAASTDTQYF.

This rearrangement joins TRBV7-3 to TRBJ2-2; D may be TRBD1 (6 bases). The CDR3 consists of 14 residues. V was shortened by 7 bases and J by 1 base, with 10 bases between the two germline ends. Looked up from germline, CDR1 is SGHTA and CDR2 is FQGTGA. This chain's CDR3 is CASTATGNTGELFF. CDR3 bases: TGTGCCAGCACCGCGACAGGGAACACCGGGGAGCTGTTTTTT.

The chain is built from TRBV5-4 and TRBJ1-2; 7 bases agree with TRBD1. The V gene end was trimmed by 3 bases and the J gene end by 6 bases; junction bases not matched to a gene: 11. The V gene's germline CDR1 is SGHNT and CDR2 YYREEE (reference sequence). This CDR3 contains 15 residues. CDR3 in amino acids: CASSSDREGLDGYTF. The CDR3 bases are TGTGCCAGCAGCTCTGACAGGGAAGGGTTAGATGGCTACACCTTC.

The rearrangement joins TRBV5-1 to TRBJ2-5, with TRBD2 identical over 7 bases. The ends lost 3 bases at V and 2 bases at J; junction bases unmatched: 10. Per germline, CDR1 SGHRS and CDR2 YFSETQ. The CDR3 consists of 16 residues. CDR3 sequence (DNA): TGCGCCAGCAGCTCACAATCTAGCGGAGGGCAAGAGACCCAGTACTTC. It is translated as CASSSQSSGGQETQYF.

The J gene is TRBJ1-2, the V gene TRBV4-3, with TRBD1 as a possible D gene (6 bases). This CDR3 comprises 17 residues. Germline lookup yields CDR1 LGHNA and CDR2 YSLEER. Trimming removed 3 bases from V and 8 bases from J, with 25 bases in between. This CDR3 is CASSHDAEPGQIKGYTF. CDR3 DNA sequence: TGCGCCAGCAGCCATGATGCCGAACCGGGACAAATTAAAGGCTACACCTTC.

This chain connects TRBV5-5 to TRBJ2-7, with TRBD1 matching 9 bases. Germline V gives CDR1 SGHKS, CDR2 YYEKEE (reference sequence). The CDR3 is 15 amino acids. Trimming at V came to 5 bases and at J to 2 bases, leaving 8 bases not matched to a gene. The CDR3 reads CASRPGTGHTYEQYF. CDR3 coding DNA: TGTGCCAGCAGGCCCGGGACAGGGCACACCTACGAGCAGTACTTC.

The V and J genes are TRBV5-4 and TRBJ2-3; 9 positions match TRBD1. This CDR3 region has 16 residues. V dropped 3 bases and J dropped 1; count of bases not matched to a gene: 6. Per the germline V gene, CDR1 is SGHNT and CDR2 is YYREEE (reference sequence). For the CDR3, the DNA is TGTGCCAGCAGCTGGACAGGGGTCTCGGGCACAGATACGCAGTATTTT. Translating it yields CASSWTGVSGTDTQYF.

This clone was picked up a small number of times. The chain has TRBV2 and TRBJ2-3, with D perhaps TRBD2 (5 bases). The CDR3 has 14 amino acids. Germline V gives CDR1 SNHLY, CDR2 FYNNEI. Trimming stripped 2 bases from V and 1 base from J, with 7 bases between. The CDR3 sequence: CASSESGGTDTQYF. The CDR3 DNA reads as TGTGCCAGCAGTGAATCCGGGGGCACAGATACGCAGTATTTT.

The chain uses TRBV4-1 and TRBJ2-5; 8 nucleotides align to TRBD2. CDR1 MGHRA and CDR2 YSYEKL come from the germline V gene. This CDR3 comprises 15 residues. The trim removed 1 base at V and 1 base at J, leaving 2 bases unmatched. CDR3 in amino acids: CASSQGLAPQETQYF. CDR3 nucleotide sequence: TGCGCCAGCAGCCAAGGACTAGCGCCCCAAGAGACCCAGTACTTC.

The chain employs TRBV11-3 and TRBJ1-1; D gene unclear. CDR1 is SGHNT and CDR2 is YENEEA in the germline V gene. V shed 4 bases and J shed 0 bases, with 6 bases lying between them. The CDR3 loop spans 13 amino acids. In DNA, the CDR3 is TGTGCCAGCAGCTACGAGATGAACACTGAAGCTTTCTTT. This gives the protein CASSYEMNTEAFF.

CDR3 in DNA: TGTGCCAGCAGCTTTCAAACCTACGAGCAGTACTTC. Its protein product is CASSFQTYEQYF. The V and J genes are TRBV11-2 and TRBJ2-7; D is ambiguous. This CDR3 is built from 12 residues. Trimming left V 3 bases short and J 2 bases short, with 5 bases between. In germline, CDR1 is SGHAT, CDR2 FQNNGV. The full variable domain, rest sourced from reference TRBV11-2 and TRBJ2-7, is EAGVAQSPRYKIIEKRQSVAFWCNPISGHATLYWYQQILGQGPKLLIQFQNNGVVDDSQLPKDRFSAERLKGVDSTLKIQPAKLEDSAVYLCASSFQTYEQYFGPGTRLTVT.

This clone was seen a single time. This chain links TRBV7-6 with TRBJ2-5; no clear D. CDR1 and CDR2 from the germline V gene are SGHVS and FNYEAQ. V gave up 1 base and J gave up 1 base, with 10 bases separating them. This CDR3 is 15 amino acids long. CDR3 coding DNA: TGTGCCAGCAGCTTAGGTCCGGCGGCCCAAGAGACCCAGTACTTC. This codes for CASSLGPAAQETQYF.

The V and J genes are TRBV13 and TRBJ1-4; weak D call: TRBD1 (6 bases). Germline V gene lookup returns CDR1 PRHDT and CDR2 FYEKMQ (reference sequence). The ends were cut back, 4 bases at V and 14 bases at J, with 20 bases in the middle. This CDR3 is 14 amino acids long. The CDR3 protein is CASSSDRDFRGLFF. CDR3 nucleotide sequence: TGTGCCAGCAGCTCGGACAGAGACTTTAGGGGGCTGTTTTTT.

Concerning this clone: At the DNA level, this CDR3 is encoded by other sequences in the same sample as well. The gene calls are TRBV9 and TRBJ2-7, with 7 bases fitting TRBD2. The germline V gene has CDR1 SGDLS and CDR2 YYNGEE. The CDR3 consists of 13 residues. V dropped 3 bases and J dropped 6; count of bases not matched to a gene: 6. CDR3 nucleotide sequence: TGTGCCAGCAGCGCGGGACCGGGGGGCGAGCAGTACTTC. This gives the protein CASSAGPGGEQYF.

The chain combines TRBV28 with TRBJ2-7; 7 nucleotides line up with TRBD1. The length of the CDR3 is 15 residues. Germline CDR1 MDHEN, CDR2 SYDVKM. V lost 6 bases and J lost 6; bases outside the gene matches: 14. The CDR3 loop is CASRLTQTGSGEQYF. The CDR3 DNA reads TGTGCCAGCAGGTTAACTCAGACAGGGTCGGGCGAGCAGTACTTC.

CDR3 bases: TGTGCCAGCAGCTCCGACAGGCACTACGAGCAGTACTTC. Translation: CASSSDRHYEQYF. This chain uses TRBV7-2 with TRBJ2-7, with D possibly TRBD1 on 6 matching bases. V was trimmed by 4 bases and J by 3 bases, leaving 10 bases between them. The CDR3 has 13 residues. Germline lookup yields CDR1 SGHTA and CDR2 FQGNSA.

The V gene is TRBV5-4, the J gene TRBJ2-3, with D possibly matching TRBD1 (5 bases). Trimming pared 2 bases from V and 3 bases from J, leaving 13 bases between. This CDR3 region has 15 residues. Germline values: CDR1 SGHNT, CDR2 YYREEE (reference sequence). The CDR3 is CASSFSGRVTDTQYF. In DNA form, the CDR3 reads TGTGCCAGCAGCTTCTCCGGCAGGGTAACAGATACGCAGTATTTT.

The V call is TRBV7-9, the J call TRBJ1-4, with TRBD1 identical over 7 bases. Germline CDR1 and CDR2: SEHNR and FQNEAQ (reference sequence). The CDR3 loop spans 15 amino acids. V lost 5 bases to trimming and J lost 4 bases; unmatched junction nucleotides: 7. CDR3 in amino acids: CASSGDRDSNEKLFF. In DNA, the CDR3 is TGTGCCAGCAGCGGCGACAGGGACAGTAATGAAAAACTGTTTTTT.

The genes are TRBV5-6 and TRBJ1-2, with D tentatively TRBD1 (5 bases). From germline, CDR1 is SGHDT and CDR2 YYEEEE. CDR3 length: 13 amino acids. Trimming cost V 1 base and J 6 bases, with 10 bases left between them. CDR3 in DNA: TGTGCCAGCAGCTTGACCGACAGAAATGGCTACACCTTC. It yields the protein CASSLTDRNGYTF.

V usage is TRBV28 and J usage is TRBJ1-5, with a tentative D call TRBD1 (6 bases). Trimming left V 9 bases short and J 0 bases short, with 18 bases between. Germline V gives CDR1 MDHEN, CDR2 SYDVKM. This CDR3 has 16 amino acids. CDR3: CASRGGRPPSNQPQHF. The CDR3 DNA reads TGTGCCAGTCGAGGGGGACGACCCCCTAGCAATCAGCCCCAGCATTTT.

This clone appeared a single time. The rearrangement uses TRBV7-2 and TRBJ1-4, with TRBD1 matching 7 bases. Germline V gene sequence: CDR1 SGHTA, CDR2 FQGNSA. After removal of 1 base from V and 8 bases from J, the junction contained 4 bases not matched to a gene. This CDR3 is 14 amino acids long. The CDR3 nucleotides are TGTGCCAGCAGCTTAGGGACAGGATACGAAAAACTGTTTTTT. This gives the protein CASSLGTGYEKLFF.